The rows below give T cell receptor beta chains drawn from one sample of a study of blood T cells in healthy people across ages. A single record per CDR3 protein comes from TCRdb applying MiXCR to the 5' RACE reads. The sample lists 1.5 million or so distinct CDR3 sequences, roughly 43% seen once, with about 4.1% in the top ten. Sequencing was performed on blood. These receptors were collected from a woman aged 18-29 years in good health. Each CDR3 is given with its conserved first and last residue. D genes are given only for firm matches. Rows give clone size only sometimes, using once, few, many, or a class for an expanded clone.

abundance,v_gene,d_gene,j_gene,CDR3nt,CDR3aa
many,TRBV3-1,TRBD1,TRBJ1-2,TGTGCCAGCACCTACTCACAGGGGGATAACTATGGCTACACCTTC,CASTYSQGDNYGYTF
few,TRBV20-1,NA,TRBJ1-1,TGCAGTGCTAGAGCCCGCGACTTTGAAGCTTTCTTT,CSARARDFEAFF
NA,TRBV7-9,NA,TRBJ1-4,TGTGCCAGCAGCCGGGTTGGAAAACTGTTTTTT,CASSRVGKLFF
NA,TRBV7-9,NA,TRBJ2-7,TGTGCCAGCAACGCAAGACTATACTACGAGCAGTACTTC,CASNARLYYEQYF
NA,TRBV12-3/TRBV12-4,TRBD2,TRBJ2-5,TGTGCCAGCAGTTTAGCGGGAGGGCGTTACAATGAGCAGTACTTC,CASSLAGGRYNEQYF
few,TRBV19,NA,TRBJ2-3,TGTGCCACCTCGGTTTTTATAGACACGGATACGCAGTATTTT,CATSVFIDTDTQYF
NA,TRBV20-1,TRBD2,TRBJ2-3,TGCAGTGCTTCCGCCCGGGCTAGCGGGACTGATACGCAGTATTTT,CSASARASGTDTQYF
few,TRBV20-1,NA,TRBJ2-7,TGCAGTGCTAGAGCGGGGTTTGCCTACGAGCAGTACTTC,CSARAGFAYEQYF
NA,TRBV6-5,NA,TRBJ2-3,TGTGCCAGCAGTGACTTTGCAGCCACAGATACGCAGTATTTT,CASSDFAATDTQYF
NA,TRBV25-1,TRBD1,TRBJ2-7,TGTGCCAGCAGTGAGTCGGACAGGGGTTACTACGAGCAGTACTTC,CASSESDRGYYEQYF
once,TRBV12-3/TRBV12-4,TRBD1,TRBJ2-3,TGTGCCAGCAGTTCGGGACAGGTGGGGATAGATACGCAATATTTT,CASSSGQVGIDTQYF
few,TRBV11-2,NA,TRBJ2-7,TGTGCCAGCAGCCTGGGGGTTGGCCACTACGAGCAGTACTTC,CASSLGVGHYEQYF
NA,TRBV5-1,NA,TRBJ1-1,TGCGCCAGCAGTCCGCAGGAAGTGTCGGAAGCTTTCTTT,CASSPQEVSEAFF
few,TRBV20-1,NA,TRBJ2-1,TGCAGTGCTAGAGGAGGGGGTCTCTCCTACAATGAGCAGTTCTTC,CSARGGGLSYNEQFF
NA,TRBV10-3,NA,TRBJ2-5,TGTGCCATCAGTGATCACAGCCAAGAGACCCAGTACTTC,CAISDHSQETQYF
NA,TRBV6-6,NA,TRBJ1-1,TGTGCCAGCAGTTACTCCGCGCAGGGGTACACTGAAGCTTTCTTT,CASSYSAQGYTEAFF
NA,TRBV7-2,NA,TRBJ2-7,TGTGCCAGCAGCTTAGATGCGACGGTCGGCAAGTACTTC,CASSLDATVGKYF
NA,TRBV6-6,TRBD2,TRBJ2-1,TGTGCCAGCAGTGGGGCACTAGCGGGTACCTACAAGGAGCAGTTCTTC,CASSGALAGTYKEQFF
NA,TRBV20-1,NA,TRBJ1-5,TGTAGTGCTAGAGATCTCCCTGGAACCTATAGCAATCAGCCCCAGCATTTT,CSARDLPGTYSNQPQHF
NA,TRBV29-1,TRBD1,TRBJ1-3,TGCAGCGTTACAGGGGGAGGAAACACCATATATTTT,CSVTGGGNTIYF
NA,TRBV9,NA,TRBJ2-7,TGTGCCAGCAGCGCTTCGGGCAGTTTTTACGAGCAGTACTTC,CASSASGSFYEQYF
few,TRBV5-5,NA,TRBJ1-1,TGTGCCAGCAGCAGGGTCGCTGAAGCTTTCTTT,CASSRVAEAFF
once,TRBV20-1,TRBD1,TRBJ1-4,TGCAGTGCTAGAAGACAGGGACGCCCAGAAAAACTGTTTTTT,CSARRQGRPEKLFF
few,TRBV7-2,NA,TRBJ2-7,TGTGCCAGCAGCTTGGGACGGAAAGTCTACGAGCAGTACTTC,CASSLGRKVYEQYF
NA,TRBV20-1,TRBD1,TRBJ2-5,TGCAGTGCTAGCCTAGGGGGACAGGGCCAAGAGACCCAGTACTTC,CSASLGGQGQETQYF
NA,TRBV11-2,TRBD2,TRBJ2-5,TGTGCCAGCAGCTTAGTGCTAGCGGGGGGCCTCAATGAGCAGTACTTC,CASSLVLAGGLNEQYF
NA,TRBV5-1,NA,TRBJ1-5,TGCGCCAGCAGCTTGGATGGGGGGGTCAGTCAGCCCCAGCATTTT,CASSLDGGVSQPQHF
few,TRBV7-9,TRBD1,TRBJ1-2,TGTGCCAGCAGCCTTCTCGGACAGGACCGTTTTAACTATGGCTACACCTTC,CASSLLGQDRFNYGYTF
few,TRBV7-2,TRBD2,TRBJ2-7,TGTGCCAGCAGCTTCGGACTAGCGGGAGGCCCCTTCTCCTACGAGCAGTACTTC,CASSFGLAGGPFSYEQYF